This entry is about one T cell receptor (beta chain). Its antigen remains unidentified. The data were obtained in a study of CD8 T cells in Susac syndrome. The study's findings and limits: By the study's own acknowledgment, its TCR sequencing and HLA analysis included relatively few individuals.

Reverse transcription used about 0.5 to 1 ug RNA and random hexamers. TCR beta CDR3 was amplified by immunoSEQ covering 54 Vbeta and 13 Jbeta. Via MiXCR, TCRdb re-called the immunoSEQ multiplex PCR reads, giving one row per CDR3 protein. The table includes approximately 190,000 distinct CDR3 sequences, 95% detected once. Germline V gene data show CDR1 as SQVTM and CDR2 as ANQGSEA. V lost 1 base and J 0 bases, leaving 15 bases between the germline ends. The CDR3 sequence is 16 residues long. The V and J genes are TRBV29-1 and TRBJ1-1; possibly TRBD1 for D (5 bases). The sequencing sample was made of CD8+ T cells from PBMCs. This receptor was identified in a human donor with Susac syndrome. The CDR3 DNA is TGCAGCGTTGAAGGCAGGGTCGACTACATGAACACTGAAGCTTTCTTT. This sequence encodes CSVEGRVDYMNTEAFF.